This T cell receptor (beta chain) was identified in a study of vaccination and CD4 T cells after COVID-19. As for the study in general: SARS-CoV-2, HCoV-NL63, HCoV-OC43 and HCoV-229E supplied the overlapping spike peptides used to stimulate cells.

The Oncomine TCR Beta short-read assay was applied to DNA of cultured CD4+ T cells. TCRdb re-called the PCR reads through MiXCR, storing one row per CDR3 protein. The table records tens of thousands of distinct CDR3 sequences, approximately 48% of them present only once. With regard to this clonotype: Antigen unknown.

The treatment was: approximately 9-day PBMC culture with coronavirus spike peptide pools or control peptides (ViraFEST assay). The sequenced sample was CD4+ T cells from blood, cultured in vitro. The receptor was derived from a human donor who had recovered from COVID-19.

CDR3 protein: CASRTSGAYEQYF. CDR3 nucleotides: TGTGCCAGCAGGACTAGCGGGGCCTACGAGCAGTACTTC. This chain uses TRBV6-1 with TRBJ2-7, with 11 bases lining up with TRBD2. Germline V gene data show CDR1 as MNHNS and CDR2 as SASEGT. The CDR3 extends over 13 amino acids. Trimming removed 6 bases from V and 2 bases from J; junction bases left unmatched: 0.